This T cell receptor (beta chain) stems from a study of graft-versus-host responses after intestinal transplantation. For the study at large: After anti-thymocyte globulin induction, recipients took tacrolimus and steroids for 2 to 3 years.

In the case of this clone: What it recognizes is unknown.

TCRdb's table, derived via immunoSEQ multiplex PCR, lists solely in-frame clones and lacks some. The table records 93,000 or so clones, more than 85% of them present only once. Trimming shortened V by 4 bases and J by 0 bases, and 9 bases separated the two germline ends. The CDR3 length is 14 residues. The germline V gene encodes CDR1 MNHNY and CDR2 SVGAGI (reference sequence). Findings of the study overall: Recipient-marrow GvH clones were detected, some having first appeared in ileum or blood.

The chain uses TRBV6-6 and TRBJ1-2; D is ambiguous. This clonotype originated in a human donor who received an intestinal transplant. The sample consisted of unstimulated CD8+ T cells sorted from spleen or lymph node cells, taken before intestinal transplant. CDR3 DNA sequence: TGTGCCAGCAGTTCAGCAGGTCCTAACTATGGCTACACCTTC. Its protein is CASSSAGPNYGYTF.